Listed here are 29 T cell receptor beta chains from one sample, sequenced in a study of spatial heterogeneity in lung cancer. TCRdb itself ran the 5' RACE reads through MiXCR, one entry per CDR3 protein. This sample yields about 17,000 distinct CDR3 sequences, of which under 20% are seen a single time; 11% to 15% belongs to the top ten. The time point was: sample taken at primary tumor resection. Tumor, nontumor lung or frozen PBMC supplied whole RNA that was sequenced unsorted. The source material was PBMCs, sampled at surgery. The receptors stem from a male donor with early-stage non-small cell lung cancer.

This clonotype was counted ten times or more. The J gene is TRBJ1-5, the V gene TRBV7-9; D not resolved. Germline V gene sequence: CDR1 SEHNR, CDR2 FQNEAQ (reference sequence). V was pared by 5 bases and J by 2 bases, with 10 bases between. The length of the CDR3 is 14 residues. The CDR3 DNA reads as TGTGCCAGCAGCGGGTTGGCAGGCAATCAGCCCCAGCATTTT. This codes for CASSGLAGNQPQHF.

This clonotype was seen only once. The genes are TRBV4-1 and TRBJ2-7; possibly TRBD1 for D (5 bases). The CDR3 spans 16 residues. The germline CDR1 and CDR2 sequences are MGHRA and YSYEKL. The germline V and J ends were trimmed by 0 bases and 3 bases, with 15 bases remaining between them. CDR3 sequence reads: CASSQDHGQPHYEQYF. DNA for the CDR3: TGCGCCAGCAGCCAAGATCATGGACAACCCCACTACGAGCAGTACTTC.

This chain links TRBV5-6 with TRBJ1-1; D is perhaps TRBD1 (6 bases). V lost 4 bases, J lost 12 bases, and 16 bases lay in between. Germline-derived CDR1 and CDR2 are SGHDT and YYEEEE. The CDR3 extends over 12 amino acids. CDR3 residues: CASSGQGYRPFF. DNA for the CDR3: TGTGCCAGCAGCGGTCAGGGGTATCGGCCTTTCTTT.

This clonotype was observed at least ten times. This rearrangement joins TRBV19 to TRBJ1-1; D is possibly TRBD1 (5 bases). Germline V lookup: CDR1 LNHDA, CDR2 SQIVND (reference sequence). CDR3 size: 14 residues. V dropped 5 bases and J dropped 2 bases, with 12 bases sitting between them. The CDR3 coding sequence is TGTGCCAGTAGTCCACACAGGAGTAACACTGAAGCTTTCTTT. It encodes CASSPHRSNTEAFF.

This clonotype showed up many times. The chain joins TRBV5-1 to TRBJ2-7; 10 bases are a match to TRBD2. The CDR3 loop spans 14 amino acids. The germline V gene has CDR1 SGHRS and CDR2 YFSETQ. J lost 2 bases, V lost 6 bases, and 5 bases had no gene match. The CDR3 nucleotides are TGCGCCAGCACCTCCACTAGCGGGGCCTACGAGCAGTACTTC. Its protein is CASTSTSGAYEQYF.

The CDR3 protein is CASSLTSGGTPSETETQYF. The CDR3 DNA follows: TGTGCCAGCAGCCTAACTAGCGGGGGGACCCCCTCGGAGACAGAGACCCAGTACTTC. The chain couples TRBV3-1 to TRBJ2-5; 12 bases match TRBD2. The CDR3 has 19 amino acids. The V gene's germline CDR1 is LGHDT and CDR2 YNNKEL (reference sequence). V lost 4 bases to trimming and J lost 4 bases; unmatched junction nucleotides: 16.

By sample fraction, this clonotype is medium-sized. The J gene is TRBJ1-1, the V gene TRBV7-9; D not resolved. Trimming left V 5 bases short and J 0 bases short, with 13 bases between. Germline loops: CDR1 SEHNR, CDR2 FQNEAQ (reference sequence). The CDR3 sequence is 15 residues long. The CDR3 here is CASSALAGMNTEAFF. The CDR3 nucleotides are TGTGCCAGCAGCGCTCTCGCCGGCATGAACACTGAAGCTTTCTTT.

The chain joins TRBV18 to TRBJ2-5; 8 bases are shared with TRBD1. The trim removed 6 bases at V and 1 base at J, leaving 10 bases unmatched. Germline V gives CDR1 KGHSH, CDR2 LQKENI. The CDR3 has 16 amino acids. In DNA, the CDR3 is TGTGCCAGCTCTTCCCGGACAGGGAAATCCCAAGAGACCCAGTACTTC. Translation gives CASSSRTGKSQETQYF. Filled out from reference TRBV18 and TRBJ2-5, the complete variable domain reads NAGVMQNPRHLVRRRGQEARLRCSPMKGHSHVYWYRQLPEEGLKFMVYLQKENIIDESGMPKERFSAEFPKEGPSILRIQQVVRGDSAAYFCASSSRTGKSQETQYFGPGTRLLVL.

The CDR3 region is CASSVGTDENEKLFF. CDR3 nucleotide sequence: TGTGCCAGCAGCGTAGGGACAGACGAGAATGAAAAACTGTTTTTT. The V and J genes are TRBV9 and TRBJ1-4, with a weak D call TRBD1 (6 bases). The CDR3 is 15 residues long. The V gene lost 0 bases and the J gene lost 5 bases, with 11 bases spanning the gap. Germline V CDR1 and CDR2: SGDLS, YYNGEE. Full variable domain (outside the CDR3, taken from reference TRBV9 and TRBJ1-4): DSGVTQTPKHLITATGQRVTLRCSPRSGDLSVYWYQQSLDQGLQFLIQYYNGEERAKGNILERFSAQQFPDLHSELNLSSLELGDSALYFCASSVGTDENEKLFFGSGTQLSVL.

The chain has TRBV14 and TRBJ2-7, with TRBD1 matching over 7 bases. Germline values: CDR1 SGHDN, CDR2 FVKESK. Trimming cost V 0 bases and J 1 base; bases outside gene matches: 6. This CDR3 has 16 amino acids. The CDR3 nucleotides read TGTGCCAGCAGCCAAGAGGGACAGACTATTTCCTACGAGCAGTACTTC. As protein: CASSQEGQTISYEQYF.

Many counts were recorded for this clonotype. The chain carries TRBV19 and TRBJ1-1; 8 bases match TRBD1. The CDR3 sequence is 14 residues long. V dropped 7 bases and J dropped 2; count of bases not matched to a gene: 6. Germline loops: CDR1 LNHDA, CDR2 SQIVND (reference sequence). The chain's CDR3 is CASNLGTGNTEAFF. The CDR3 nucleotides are TGTGCCAGTAACCTCGGGACAGGTAACACTGAAGCTTTCTTT. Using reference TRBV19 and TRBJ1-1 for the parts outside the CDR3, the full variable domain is DGGITQSPKYLFRKEGQNVTLSCEQNLNHDAMYWYRQDPGQGLRLIYYSQIVNDFQKGDIAEGYSVSREKKESFPLTVTSAQKNPTAFYLCASNLGTGNTEAFFGQGTRLTVV.

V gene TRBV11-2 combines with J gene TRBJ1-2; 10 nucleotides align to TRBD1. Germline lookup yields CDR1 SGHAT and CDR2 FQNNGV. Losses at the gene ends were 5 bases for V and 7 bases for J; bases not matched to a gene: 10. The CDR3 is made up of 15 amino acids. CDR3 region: CASSISTGGSGGYTF. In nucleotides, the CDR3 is TGTGCCAGCAGCATTTCGACAGGGGGCTCAGGTGGCTACACCTTC. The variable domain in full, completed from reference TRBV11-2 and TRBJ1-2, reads EAGVAQSPRYKIIEKRQSVAFWCNPISGHATLYWYQQILGQGPKLLIQFQNNGVVDDSQLPKDRFSAERLKGVDSTLKIQPAKLEDSAVYLCASSISTGGSGGYTFGSGTRLTVV.

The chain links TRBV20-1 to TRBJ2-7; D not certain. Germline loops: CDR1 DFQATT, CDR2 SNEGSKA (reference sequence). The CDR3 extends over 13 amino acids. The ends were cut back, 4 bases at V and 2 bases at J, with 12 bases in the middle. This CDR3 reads CSAITTLAYEQYF. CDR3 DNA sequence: TGCAGTGCTATTACGACGTTAGCCTACGAGCAGTACTTC.

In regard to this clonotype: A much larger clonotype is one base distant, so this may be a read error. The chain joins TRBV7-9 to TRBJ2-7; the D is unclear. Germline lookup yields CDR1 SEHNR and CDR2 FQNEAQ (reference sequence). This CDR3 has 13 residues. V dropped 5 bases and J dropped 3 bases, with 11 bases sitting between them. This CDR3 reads CASSPAERYEQYF. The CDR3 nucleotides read TGTGCCAGCAGCCCCGCCGAACGCTACGAGCAGTACTTC.

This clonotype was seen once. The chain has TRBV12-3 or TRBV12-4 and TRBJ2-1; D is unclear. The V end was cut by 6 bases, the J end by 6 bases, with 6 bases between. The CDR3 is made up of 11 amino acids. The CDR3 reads CASRFFNEQFF. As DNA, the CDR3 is TGTGCCAGCAGATTTTTCAATGAGCAGTTCTTC.

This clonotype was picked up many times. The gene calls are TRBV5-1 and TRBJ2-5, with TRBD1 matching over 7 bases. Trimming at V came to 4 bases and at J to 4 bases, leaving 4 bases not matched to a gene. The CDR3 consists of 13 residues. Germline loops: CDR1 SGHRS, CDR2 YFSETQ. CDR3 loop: CASSRRQGETQYF. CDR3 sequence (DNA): TGCGCCAGCAGCCGGAGACAGGGAGAGACCCAGTACTTC.

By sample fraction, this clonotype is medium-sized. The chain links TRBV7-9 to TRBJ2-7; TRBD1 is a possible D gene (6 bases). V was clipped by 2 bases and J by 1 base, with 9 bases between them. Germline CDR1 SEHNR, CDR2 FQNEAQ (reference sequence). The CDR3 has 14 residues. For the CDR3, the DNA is TGTGCCAGCAGCTTAACCACAGGGTCCTACGAGCAGTACTTC. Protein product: CASSLTTGSYEQYF.

The CDR3 DNA follows: TGTGCCAGCAGTTACCGTCGCGGGATCACAGATACGCAGTATTTT. This sequence encodes CASSYRRGITDTQYF. The chain has TRBV6-5 and TRBJ2-3; weak D call: TRBD2 (6 bases). The ends were cut back, 2 bases at V and 2 bases at J, with 11 bases in the middle. The CDR3 sequence is 15 residues long. Germline V gives CDR1 MNHEY, CDR2 SVGAGI.

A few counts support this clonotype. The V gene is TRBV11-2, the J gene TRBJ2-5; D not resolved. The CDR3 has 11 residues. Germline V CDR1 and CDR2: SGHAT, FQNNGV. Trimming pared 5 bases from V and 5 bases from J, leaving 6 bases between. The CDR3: CASSPRETQYF. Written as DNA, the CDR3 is TGTGCCAGCAGCCCACGGGAGACCCAGTACTTC. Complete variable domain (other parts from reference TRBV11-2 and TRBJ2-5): EAGVAQSPRYKIIEKRQSVAFWCNPISGHATLYWYQQILGQGPKLLIQFQNNGVVDDSQLPKDRFSAERLKGVDSTLKIQPAKLEDSAVYLCASSPRETQYFGPGTRLLVL.

CDR3 DNA: TGTGCCAAACAGGAACAGGGGTCGGGGGAGCTGTTTTTT. It yields the protein CAKQEQGSGELFF. This sequence joins TRBV2 and TRBJ2-2; 7 bases match TRBD1. There are 13 residues in the CDR3. Germline trimming cut 10 bases from V and 8 bases from J; bases unmatched to any gene: 10. CDR1 and CDR2 from the germline V gene are SNHLY and FYNNEI.

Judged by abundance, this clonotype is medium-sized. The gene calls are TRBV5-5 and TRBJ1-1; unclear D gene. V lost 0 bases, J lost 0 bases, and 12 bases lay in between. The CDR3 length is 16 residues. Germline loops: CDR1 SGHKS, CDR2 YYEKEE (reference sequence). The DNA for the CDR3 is TGTGCCAGCAGCTTGGGTACAGCTCGGATGAACACTGAAGCTTTCTTT. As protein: CASSLGTARMNTEAFF. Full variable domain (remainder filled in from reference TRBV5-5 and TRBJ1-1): DAGVTQSPTHLIKTRGQQVTLRCSPISGHKSVSWYQQVLGQGPQFIFQYYEKEERGRGNFPDRFSARQFPNYSSELNVNALLLGDSALYLCASSLGTARMNTEAFFGQGTRLTVV.

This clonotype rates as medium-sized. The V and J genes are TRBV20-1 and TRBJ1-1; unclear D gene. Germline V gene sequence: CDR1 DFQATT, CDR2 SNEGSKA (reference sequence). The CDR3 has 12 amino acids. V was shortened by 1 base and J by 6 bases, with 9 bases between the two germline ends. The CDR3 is CSARGAPPEAFF. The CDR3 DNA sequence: TGCAGTGCTAGAGGGGCCCCTCCTGAAGCTTTCTTT.

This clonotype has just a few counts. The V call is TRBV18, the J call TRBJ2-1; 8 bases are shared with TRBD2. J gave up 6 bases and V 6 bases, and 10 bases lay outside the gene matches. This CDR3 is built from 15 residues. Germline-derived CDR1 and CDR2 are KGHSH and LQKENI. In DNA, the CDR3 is TGTGCCAGCTCCCCCGGGGAGCGGGGGATCAATGAGCAGTTCTTC. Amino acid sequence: CASSPGERGINEQFF. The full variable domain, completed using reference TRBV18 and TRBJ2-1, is NAGVMQNPRHLVRRRGQEARLRCSPMKGHSHVYWYRQLPEEGLKFMVYLQKENIIDESGMPKERFSAEFPKEGPSILRIQQVVRGDSAAYFCASSPGERGINEQFFGPGTRLTVL.

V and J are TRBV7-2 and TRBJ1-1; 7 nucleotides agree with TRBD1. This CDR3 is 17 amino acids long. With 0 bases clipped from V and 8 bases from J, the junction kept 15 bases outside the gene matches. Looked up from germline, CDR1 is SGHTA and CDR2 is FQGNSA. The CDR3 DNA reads TGTGCCAGCAGCTTAGCCAGACAGGGTGATGAAGCCTTAGAAGCTTTCTTT. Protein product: CASSLARQGDEALEAFF.

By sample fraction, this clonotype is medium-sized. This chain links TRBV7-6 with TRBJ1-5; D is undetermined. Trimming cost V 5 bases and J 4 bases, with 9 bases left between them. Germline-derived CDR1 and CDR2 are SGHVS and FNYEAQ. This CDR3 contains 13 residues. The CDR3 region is CASSLGENQPQHF. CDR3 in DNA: TGTGCCAGCAGCCTCGGGGAGAATCAGCCCCAGCATTTT.

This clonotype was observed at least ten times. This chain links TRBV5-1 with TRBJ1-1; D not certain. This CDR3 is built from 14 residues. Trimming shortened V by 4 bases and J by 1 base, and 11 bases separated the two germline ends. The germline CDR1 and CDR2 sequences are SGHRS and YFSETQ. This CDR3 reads CASSRALENTEAFF. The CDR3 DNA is TGCGCCAGCAGCCGGGCACTTGAGAACACTGAAGCTTTCTTT.

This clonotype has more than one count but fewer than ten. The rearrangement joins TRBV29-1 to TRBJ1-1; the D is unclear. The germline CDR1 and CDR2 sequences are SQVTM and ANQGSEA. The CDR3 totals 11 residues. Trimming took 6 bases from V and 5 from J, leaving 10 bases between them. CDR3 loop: CSVGRETEAFF. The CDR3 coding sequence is TGCAGCGTGGGTAGGGAGACTGAAGCTTTCTTT.

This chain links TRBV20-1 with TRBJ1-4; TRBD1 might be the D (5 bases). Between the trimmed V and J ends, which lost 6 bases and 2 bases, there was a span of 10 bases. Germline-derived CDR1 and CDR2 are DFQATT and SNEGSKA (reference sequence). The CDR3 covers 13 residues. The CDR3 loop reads CSARDPTNEKLFF. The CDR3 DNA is TGCAGTGCCAGGGACCCTACTAATGAAAAACTGTTTTTT.

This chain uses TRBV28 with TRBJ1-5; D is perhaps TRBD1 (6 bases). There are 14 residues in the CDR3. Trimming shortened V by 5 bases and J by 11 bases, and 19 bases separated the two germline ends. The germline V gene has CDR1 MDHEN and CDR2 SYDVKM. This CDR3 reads CASSPPLLRGAQHF. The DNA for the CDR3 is TGTGCCAGCAGTCCGCCCCTCCTCAGGGGAGCCCAGCATTTT.